This T cell receptor (beta chain) was captured by sequencing in a study of shared clonotypes between healthy human individuals. Turning to this clone: This sequence may be a read error, since a much larger clone differs from it by one base.

Sequencing was performed with immunoSEQ multiplex PCR; in TCRdb, only in-frame clones are kept and a portion is missing. The data hold around 980,000 clones, with 78% observed a single time. This TCR was recovered from a man aged 18 to 30 in good health. Some clones in this sample may be carry-over from other donors' samples. The sequenced sample was memory CD4+ T cells from PBMCs. This sample's subset: CD45RA-negative fraction.

CDR3 coding DNA: TGTGCCAGCAGGGGGCGGTCGAACACCGGGGAGCCGTTTTTT. This gives the protein CASRGRSNTGEPFF. This sequence joins TRBV4-2 and TRBJ2-2; either TRBD1 or TRBD2 may fit D (5 bases each). Germline-derived CDR1 and CDR2 are LGHNA and YNFKEQ. The CDR3 runs 14 residues.